This T cell receptor (beta chain) comes out of a study of graft-versus-host responses after intestinal transplantation (dated by TCRdb to the early 2020s). Regarding the study in general: Multivisceral, liver-intestinal, or isolated intestinal transplants were received by the recipients. Rather than being sequenced by the commercial service, samples from a few later patients were sequenced in-house on an Illumina MiSeq and processed with MiXCR. To identify alloreactive clones, pre-transplant mixed lymphocyte reaction products were sequenced and compared with unstimulated pre-transplant donor and recipient T cells. Anti-thymocyte globulin induction was given to all recipients, followed by maintenance tacrolimus and steroids for two to four years. The cohort enrolled 20 to 30 intestinal transplant recipients, one of whom was a retransplant, and a few patients without pretransplant specimens were excluded. Bulk TCR-beta CDR3 sequencing was used to track graft-versus-host and host-versus-graft alloreactive T cell clones in the graft, circulation and bone marrow after intestinal transplantation. A peak of at least 4% donor T cells among recipient peripheral blood mononuclear cells was the definition used for donor T cell macrochimerism.

As concerns this clone: Its target antigen remains unknown. No much larger clone is present one base from it, and per-base qualities are unavailable.

The meaning of the sample's time point label: cells obtained before transplantation from donor or recipient. CD3+CD4+ and CD3+CD8+ populations were FACS-sorted from unstimulated pre-transplant donor and recipient cells taken from spleen or lymph nodes. The library was made by the immunoSEQ multiplex PCR assay. For most patients, genomic DNA was isolated with the Qiagen DNeasy Blood and Tissue Kit and shipped frozen to Adaptive Biotechnologies for TCR sequencing. For most patients, high-throughput TCR-beta CDR3 sequencing of genomic DNA was performed by Adaptive Biotechnologies. In the original analysis: TCR sequencing data were retrieved from Adaptive's ImmunoSEQ software for 15 to 20 patients, whereas a few other patients were processed with MiXCR and VDJtools. To correct CD4 versus CD8 sorting errors, sequences present in both subsets at a frequency ratio below 5:1 were removed. CDR3 nucleotide sequences shared between donor and recipient were removed because their origin could not be assigned. At least 2-fold expansion over unstimulated cells and a minimum CFSE-low frequency of 0.002% (template counts) or 0.001% (read counts) were required for clones to be classified as alloreactive. Mappable clones were those detected in sequenced pre-transplant spleen, lymph node, or MLR CFSE-low populations of the donor or recipient. The cumulative frequency of alloreactive clones was calculated as a percentage of all sequences, weighted by copy number. TCRdb re-hosts the immuneACCESS table, in-frame sequences only. Its copies lack some clones; in the studies checked, an unresolved V gene accounts for under half of them, and the cause for the rest is not known. Clone size and V and J calls were adopted from that table, with D and trimming inferred from the DNA. This sample has about 90,000 clones in its table, and over 80% of those were observed once. Together, the top ten hold about 1% of the sample.

CDR1 and CDR2 are read off the germline V gene (reference sequence) as MNHEY and SMNVEV. Taken from cysteine to phenylalanine, the CDR3 has 16 residues. The entry retains the CDR3 DNA only, 48 bases that are in frame from base 1. The V end loses 3 bases and the J end loses 4 bases, and a stretch of 18 bases separates them. Paper-wide results and their limitations: The conclusions were limited by the relatively low number and heterogeneity of the intestinal transplant patients. Peak levels of circulating GvH clones were associated with declines in HvG clones early after transplant. Patients with donor T cell macrochimerism had high GvH to HvG T cell clonal ratios in their allografts. GvH clones were detected in recipient bone marrow, and some appeared earlier in ileal mucosa or blood, consistent with an intestinal mucosal origin.

The sequence was obtained from a human donor who was the organ donor for an intestinal transplant. This specimen consisted of unstimulated CD8+ T cells sorted from spleen or lymph node cells, obtained before transplant. The chain is made from TRBV27 and TRBJ1-2; a weak D assignment points to TRBD1 (5 bases agree). The DNA sequence is given as TGTGCCAGCAGTTTGATTGGGACTCCGGCCTTCTATGGCTACACCTTC. This gives the protein CASSLIGTPAFYGYTF.